This T cell receptor (beta chain) was documented in a study of cytomegalovirus exposure and HLA in healthy donors (dated by TCRdb to 2016 to 2017). Context from the whole study: According to an earlier analysis of several hundred of the donors, roughly 180 million T cells yielded 117 million unique TCR beta sequences and about 300 Gb of sequence data. Alongside the repertoire data, information on donor age, sex, ethnicity and CMV serostatus was compiled. An earlier analysis of roughly 580 of the donors used high-throughput TCR beta sequencing to judge whether each TCR beta V gene segment behaved as functional or pseudogenic. In the later analysis, no new phenotypic data were used to find candidate immune exposures; instead, reliance was placed on TCR beta sequences and their occurrence across donors. A later analysis re-examined previously published TCR beta repertoires from over 500 donors and added high-resolution HLA genotyping to investigate patterns of TCR occurrence. Typing coverage varied by locus: roughly 629-630 donors for A, B, C, DRB1 and DQB1; 522 for DQA1; around 570 for DPA1; fewer than 480 for DPB1. An early release that covered some 640 HLA-typed donors contained approximately 300 gigabases of sequencing data and some 87 million unique TCR sequences. A later genetic analysis used genome-wide SNP genotypes for about 60% of the roughly 670 donors, treating that subset as a discovery cohort. Of the roughly 400 genotyped donors, 65% to 90% were placed in the genetic ancestry cluster associated with self-reported Caucasian donors. Among 398 genotyped donors of the cohort, an average of about 240,000 unique TCR beta nucleotide sequences were sequenced per donor, roughly 18% of them non-productive. HLA typing covered class I and class II loci at four-digit resolution. The study profiled the T cell repertoires of about 640 subjects by immunosequencing and related them to cytomegalovirus serostatus. The aim of the study was to test whether cataloging public T cell receptors could identify signatures of past pathogen exposure. High-throughput TCR immunosequencing, statistical association of individual TCRs with disease status, and machine learning were combined to predict cytomegalovirus infection status. Every repertoire in the discovery cohort had been generated on one and the same sequencing platform. In addition to the first cohort of 666 subjects, a separate validation cohort of 120 different subjects was used. About five DR-DQ haplotypes were treated as single units for association and clustering because of strong linkage in the cohort.

Its CDR3 holds 14 amino acids, cysteine through phenylalanine. The DNA shown is the 42-base CDR3, in frame from base 1. Trimming removed 4 bases from V and 8 bases from J; the gene matches leave 6 bases unexplained. Per the germline V gene, SNHLY is the CDR1 and FYNNEI is the CDR2. Study-level results and caveats: In a later analysis, some 18,000 TCR beta sequences were associated with specific HLA alleles at a false discovery rate of 0.05. Roughly uniform sequencing depth across donors was assumed in presence/absence analyses, although this assumption may not hold. Linkage disequilibrium might explain the correlated functional status among segregating V segments, but an unknown experimental factor could not be ruled out. The study gave a list of 150 to 200 TCR beta chains associated with cytomegalovirus. The earlier analysis of 587 of the donors excluded fewer than 20 rarely observed V segments, including chromosome 9 orphons, because counts were too low. Most CMV-associated TCR beta chains appeared to be HLA-restricted in a later analysis, and the HLA associations seemed to be driven largely by CMV exposure. When HLA alleles, especially DR and DQ, strongly co-occurred, TCR associations were difficult to assign to individual alleles. A later analysis reported that several top co-occurrence clusters appeared linked to parvovirus B19, influenza, CMV and Epstein-Barr virus. An association between a missense DCLRE1C variant and V-gene and J-gene trimming of TCR beta chains was found in a later genetic analysis and replicated in an independent cohort. Because some donors lacked HLA typing at each locus, the association tests relied only on the typed subset. In a later analysis, TCR association rates were found to vary across HLA loci, with the most associated TCRs seen for DRB1 alleles and the fewest for HLA-C alleles. According to a later genetic analysis, donors in an Asian-associated ancestry cluster had fewer N-insertions in productive TCRs than the roughly 670-donor mean. In vitro tests confirmed that three of the cytomegalovirus-associated TCR beta chains recognize cytomegalovirus antigens. A cluster of highly shared sequence variants was judged likely to be a technical artifact of the sequencing pipeline. A further reported finding was that TCR beta sequences accurately predicted the HLA-A and HLA-B alleles for most subjects in the first cohort. In both the original and validation cohorts, the classifier was reported to diagnose cytomegalovirus status with high specificity and sensitivity. Compared with equally common non-associated chains, HLA-associated TCR beta chains in a later analysis were more clonally expanded and had lower generation probabilities. The only immune exposure information available for the cohort was CMV serostatus. According to the authors, the approach could potentially be generalized to other disease states and immunological phenotypes. Some IMGT-functional V segments, including TRBV6-2 and TRBV6-3, could not be told apart with the 87-base-pair reads, so those segments were excluded. Broadly in line with IMGT annotations, most TCR beta V segments showed up in productive rearrangements about 90% or about 30% of the time in an earlier analysis of about 500 of the donors. Most TCR sequences were seen in very few donors, while some public TCRs were found in many individuals. The cohort was sequenced for TCR beta chains only, and without alpha or paired-chain data the features that could be detected were limited.

Concerning this clone itself: The antigen it recognizes is unknown. Base qualities were left out, and no much larger clone turns up one base away.

Library preparation employed the immunoSEQ multiplex PCR assay. The multiplex PCR relied on a mix of 60 forward primers for TCR Vbeta segments and 13 reverse primers for TCR Jbeta segments. Amplification of the CDR3 region of rearranged TCR beta genes was performed with a multiplex PCR assay on genomic DNA. Amplified TCR beta libraries were sequenced as 87-base-pair reads on the Illumina HiSeq System. Per the original workflow: A later analysis tallied some 79 million unique TCR beta chains across the 700 or so repertoires, and about 10 million of those chains were shared by two or more donors. To remove PCR and sequencing errors, raw reads were error-corrected and collapsed into unique sequences using a nearest-neighbor algorithm that merged closely related sequences. To assign V, D and J gene segments, CDR3 sequences were aligned to IMGT reference sequences. For a sequence to be retained, at least a six-nucleotide match to both a V gene segment and a J gene segment was required. A rearrangement counted as productive if the CDR3 had no stop codons and remained in frame with V and J, and every other rearrangement counted as non-productive. Following IMGT convention, CDR3 was defined as the stretch from the second conserved V-encoded cysteine up to the conserved J-encoded phenylalanine. The earlier analysis of about 610 of the donors excluded sequences that lacked an unambiguous match to a single V gene segment. An earlier analysis of roughly 590 of the donors called V segments functional above 56.7% productive rearrangements and segregating when the between-donor standard deviation exceeded 5%. A statistical classification framework was built for diagnosing cytomegalovirus status from the catalog of TCR beta chain sequences. A later analysis assigned V and J genes by comparing TCR nucleotide sequences with IMGT/GENE-DB human TR gene sequences. Using the TCRdist pipeline, a later analysis assigned CDR3 sequences along with most-parsimonious VDJ recombination scenarios. In a later analysis, each TCR beta chain was defined by its CDR3 amino acid sequence together with its V-gene family, and reads lacking a unique V-gene family were excluded. In a later analysis, nearly 600 highly shared, low-generation-probability nucleotide sequences were removed to address suspected cross-contamination and a sequencing artifact. For each public chain, a later analysis derived a clonal expansion index from normalized ranks of inferred template counts within each repertoire. In a later analysis, generation probabilities were computed with a VDJ recombination model fitted to out-of-frame rearrangements, and the resulting probabilities were checked against IGoR. A later analysis scored TCR-TCR, TCR-HLA and TCR-CMV co-occurrence with hypergeometric tests, applying a repertoire-size bias correction to TCR pairs. A later analysis estimated false discovery rates by permuting HLA or CMV assignments 20 times. In a later analysis, co-occurring TCRs were grouped with DBSCAN, and TCRdist sequence similarity was added when clustering was performed within HLA-allele-positive subsets. Repertoires with fewer than 30,000 or more than 120,000 public chains, plus five repertoires with anomalous nucleotide sharing, were excluded from co-occurrence clustering. This immuneACCESS table, as held by TCRdb, lists in-frame sequences with V and J called but not all clones. Of the missing ones, under half trace to an unresolved V gene in checked studies; the others have no known cause. The V and J calls and clone size are taken from that table; D and trimming were inferred from the DNA. Across this sample there are 150,000 to 200,000 clones, with 75% to 85% seen only once. Approximately 6.5% of the sample is taken by the ten largest.

The cohort was made up of around 720 healthy bone marrow donors. All cohort members were sampled while nominally healthy, although unrecorded immune exposures were likely present. The donor tested CMV seropositive and was one of the 289 seropositive cohort members. A peripheral blood sample was provided by each donor, and peripheral blood mononuclear cells were used for TCR beta sequencing. The Qiagen DNeasy Blood Extraction Kit was used to extract genomic DNA from the blood cell samples. This receptor was identified in a woman in her 50s in good health and CMV-seropositive. The source material was PBMCs. The V and J segments used are TRBV2 and TRBJ2-1, with TRBD2 identical over 9 junction bases. The CDR3 corresponds to CASSAQGLAHEQFF. The DNA sequence is TGTGCCAGCAGTGCCCAGGGACTAGCTCATGAGCAGTTCTTC.